This T cell receptor beta chain was observed in a study of CD8 T cells in Susac syndrome. Reverse transcription of 0.5 to 1 ug RNA was performed with random hexamers. It was immunoSEQ multiplex PCR that amplified TCR beta CDR3 across 54 Vbeta and 13 Jbeta. TCRdb reprocessed the immunoSEQ multiplex PCR reads via MiXCR and lists one record per CDR3 protein. The table shows more than 70,000 distinct CDR3 sequences, with roughly nine tenths occurring only once. CD8+ and CD4+ T cells from blood underwent TCR beta sequencing. CDR3 length: 15 amino acids. V lost 3 bases and J 6 bases, leaving 15 bases between the germline ends. CDR1 SGHVS and CDR2 FQNEAQ come from the germline V gene.

The sequence was obtained from a human donor with multiple sclerosis. Material for sequencing was CD8+ T cells from PBMCs. The chain links TRBV7-8 to TRBJ1-5; a weak D match, TRBD1 (6 bases). The CDR3 protein is CASSFLTGLGQPQHF. DNA of the CDR3: TGTGCCAGCAGCTTCCTCACAGGGTTGGGTCAGCCCCAGCATTTT. Full variable domain (remainder filled in from reference TRBV7-8 and TRBJ1-5): GAGVSQSPRYKVAKRGQDVALRCDPISGHVSLFWYQQALGQGPEFLTYFQNEAQLDKSGLPSDRFFAERPEGSVSTLKIQRTQQEDSAVYLCASSFLTGLGQPQHFGDGTRLSIL.